This T cell receptor beta chain is from a study of Tregs in tolerant kidney transplant recipients. Study outcomes and limitations: Changing PCR primers prevented nucleotide comparison between some patients' samples.

As regards this clone: Its antigen is not known. One end of the junction does not line up with germline, which may come from a read error. From the germline J gene comes the end of the CDR3, since the read stops 3 residues before it.

Germline CDR1 is MGHRA and CDR2 is YSYEKL. CDR3 length: 15 residues. Thawed PBMCs were FACS-sorted into unstimulated CD4+CD25+CD127- regulatory T cells, CD4+CD25- non-regulatory cells, CD4 and CD8 cells. Method: immunoSEQ multiplex PCR; TCRdb's copy keeps in-frame clones and lacks some. In all, the sample yields 30,000 or so clones. The input for sequencing was CD8+ T cells from blood, taken before the transplant. The chain carries TRBV4-1 and TRBJ1-2; no reliable D call. This clonotype was sampled from a human donor who received a combined kidney and bone marrow transplant. The CDR3 is CTSRRVGFWRYGYTF. Partial CDR3 DNA: TGCACCAGCAGAAGGGTGGGTTTTTGGCGCTATGGC.